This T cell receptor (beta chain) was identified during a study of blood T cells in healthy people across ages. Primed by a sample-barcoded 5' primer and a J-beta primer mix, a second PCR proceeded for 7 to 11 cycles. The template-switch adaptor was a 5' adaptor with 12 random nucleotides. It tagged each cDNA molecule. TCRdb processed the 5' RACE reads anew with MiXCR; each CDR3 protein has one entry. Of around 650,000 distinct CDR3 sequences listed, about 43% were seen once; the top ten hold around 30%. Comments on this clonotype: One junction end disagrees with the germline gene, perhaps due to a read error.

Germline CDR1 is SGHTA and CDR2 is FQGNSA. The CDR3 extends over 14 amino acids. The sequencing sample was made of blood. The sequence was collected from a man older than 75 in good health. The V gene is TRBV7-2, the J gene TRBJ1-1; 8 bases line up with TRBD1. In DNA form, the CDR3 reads TGTGCCAGCAGCTTATGGACAGGGAACACTGTAGCTTTCTTT. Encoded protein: CASSLWTGNTVAFF.